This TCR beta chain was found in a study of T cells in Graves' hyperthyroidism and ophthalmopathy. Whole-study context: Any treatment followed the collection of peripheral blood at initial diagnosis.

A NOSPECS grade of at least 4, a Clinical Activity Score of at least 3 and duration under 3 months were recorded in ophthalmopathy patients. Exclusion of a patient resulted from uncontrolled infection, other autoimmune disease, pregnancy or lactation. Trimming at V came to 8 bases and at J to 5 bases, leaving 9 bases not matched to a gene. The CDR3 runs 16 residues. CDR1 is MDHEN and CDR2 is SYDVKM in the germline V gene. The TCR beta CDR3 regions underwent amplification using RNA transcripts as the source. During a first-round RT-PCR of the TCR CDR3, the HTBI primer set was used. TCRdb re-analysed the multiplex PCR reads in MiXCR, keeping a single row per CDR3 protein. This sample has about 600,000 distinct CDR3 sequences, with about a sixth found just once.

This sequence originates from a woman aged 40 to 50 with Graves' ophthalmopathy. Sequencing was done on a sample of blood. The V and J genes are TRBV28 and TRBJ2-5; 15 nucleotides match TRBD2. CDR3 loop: CASVPGLAGGRETQYF. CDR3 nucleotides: TGTGCCAGCGTGCCGGGACTAGCGGGAGGAAGGGAGACCCAGTACTTC.